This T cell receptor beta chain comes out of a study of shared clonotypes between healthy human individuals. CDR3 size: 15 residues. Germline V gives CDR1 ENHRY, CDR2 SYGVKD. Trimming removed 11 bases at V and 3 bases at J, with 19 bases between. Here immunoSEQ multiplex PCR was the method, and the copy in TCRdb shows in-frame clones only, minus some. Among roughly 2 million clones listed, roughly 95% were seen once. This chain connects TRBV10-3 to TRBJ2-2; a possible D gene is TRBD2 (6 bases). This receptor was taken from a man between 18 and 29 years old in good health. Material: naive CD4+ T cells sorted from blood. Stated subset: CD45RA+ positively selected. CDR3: CASGAGDSHTGELFF. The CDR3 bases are TGTGCCTCCGGTGCTGGGGACTCCCACACCGGGGAGCTGTTTTTT.